A selection of T cell receptor beta chains follows, all from one sample in a study of siplizumab effects on memory and regulatory T cells. The data were produced by immunoSEQ multiplex PCR, yet TCRdb's version contains in-frame clones alone and is incomplete. This table holds about 120,000 clones, over 85% found once. Sequenced input: non-Treg CD4+ T cells sorted from blood. The source of these receptors is a human donor in good health. The CDR3 runs from the conserved cysteine through the conserved F or W. Each record gives: clone size, J gene, D gene, V gene, CDR3 DNA, CDR3 protein. D genes are given only for firm matches. Clone size is given for some rows only: seen once, a few or many times, or a class if the clone is expanded.

-	TRBJ1-4	TRBD1	TRBV19	TGTGCCAGTAGGAAACAGGGGGCTAATGAAAAACTGTTTTTT	CASRKQGANEKLFF
-	TRBJ2-3	TRBD2	TRBV7-2	TGTGCCAGCAGCTTAGGCGAGCGGGGGGGAAGAGATACGCAGTATTTT	CASSLGERGGRDTQYF
-	TRBJ2-7	TRBD2	TRBV7-6	TGTGCCAGCAGCTTAGCCCGGACTAGCGGGGGGACCTACGAGCAGTACTTC	CASSLARTSGGTYEQYF
-	TRBJ1-1	-	TRBV7-2	TGTGCCAGCAGCTCCCAGATAGGGGTCTCGAACACTGAAGCTTTCTTT	CASSSQIGVSNTEAFF
-	TRBJ2-3	-	TRBV6-5	TGTGCCAGCAGTCGTCAGGGAGCGCCAGATACGCAGTATTTT	CASSRQGAPDTQYF
-	TRBJ2-3	TRBD2	TRBV19	TGTGCCAGTAGTAACGGACTAGTAGCAGATACGCAGTATTTT	CASSNGLVADTQYF
-	TRBJ1-3	-	TRBV9	TGTGCCAGCAGCGTAGATATAGATACTACAACCTACTCTGGAAACACCATATATTTT	CASSVDIDTTTYSGNTIYF
-	TRBJ1-2	TRBD1	TRBV28	TGTGCCAGCCAGACAGGGGTCTATGGCTACACCTTC	CASQTGVYGYTF
-	TRBJ2-5	-	TRBV29-1	TGCAGCGCCGACAGGCTAGCTGTGACCCAGTACTTC	CSADRLAVTQYF
-	TRBJ1-1	-	TRBV18	TGTGCCAGCTCACCACTGAAGGGAGGTACTGAAGCTTTCTTT	CASSPLKGGTEAFF
once	TRBJ2-6	-	TRBV7-2	TGTGCCAGCAGCCCCGGAGGTGGTCCGCCCTCTGGGGCCAACGTCCTGACTTTC	CASSPGGGPPSGANVLTF
-	TRBJ1-5	-	TRBV5-1	TGCGCCAGCAGCTTGTGGGGCGAAAATCATCAGCCCCAGCATTTT	CASSLWGENHQPQHF
-	TRBJ1-3	-	TRBV7-2	TGTGCCAGCAGCCCCCGGGGTACGGTTGATGGAAACACCATATATTTT	CASSPRGTVDGNTIYF
once	TRBJ2-7	-	TRBV27	TGTGCCAGCAGTTTGGGTCAGACCTCCTACGAGCAGTACTTC	CASSLGQTSYEQYF
-	TRBJ1-2	-	TRBV27	TGTGCCAGCAGTTTATCAGCCCTGGCCTATGGCTACACCTTC	CASSLSALAYGYTF